The 4 T cell receptor beta chains below were found in one sample sequenced in a study of post-analysis software for immune sequencing data. Regarding the study as a whole: Among four or five TRBV segments more frequent in patients than controls were TRBV5-6, TRBV5-1 and TRBV20-1.

For these receptors, no antigen is known. Carried by the TCR beta cDNA libraries were unique molecular identifiers. TCRdb used MiXCR to reprocess the PCR reads, holding one entry per CDR3 protein. The data contain under 900,000 distinct CDR3 sequences, approximately 53% of them seen just once; the ten biggest clones take up 4% to 5.5%. The specimen was blood. These receptors came from a girl aged 10 to 17 with multiple sclerosis.

The gene calls are TRBV10-3 and TRBJ2-1; D ambiguous. Deletions cut 2 bases from V and 7 bases from J, with 12 bases between. Germline V CDR1 and CDR2: ENHRY, SYGVKD. The CDR3 has 14 residues. The CDR3 DNA reads as TGTGCCATCAGTGAGAAGGTGGGGTGGAATGAGCAGTTCTTC. It yields the protein CAISEKVGWNEQFF.

Comments on this clonotype: A junction boundary mismatches the germline segment, possibly from a read error. The chain combines TRBV29-1 with TRBJ2-4; D is undetermined. This CDR3 is built from 13 residues. The germline V gene encodes CDR1 SQVTM and CDR2 ANQGSEA. The chain's CDR3 is CSIELAPGYEQDF. CDR3 DNA sequence: TGCAGCATCGAGTTGGCCCCGGGCTACGAGCAGGACTTC.

The chain uses TRBV6-5 and TRBJ1-1, with a possible D match to TRBD1 (5 bases). Trimming removed 1 base from V and 5 bases from J, with 14 bases in between. CDR3 length: 15 amino acids. Germline V gene lookup returns CDR1 MNHEY and CDR2 SVGAGI. The CDR3 nucleotides read TGTGCCAGCAGTTACTTGGCAGCTCAGGGTACTGAAGCTTTCTTT. This translates into CASSYLAAQGTEAFF.

The V gene is TRBV14, the J gene TRBJ2-1, with a weak D call TRBD2 (6 bases). CDR1 SGHDN and CDR2 FVKESK come from the germline V gene. V lost 0 bases and J 4 bases, leaving 10 bases between the germline ends. The CDR3 runs 15 residues. CDR3 residues: CASSQDLREYNEQFF. The CDR3 coding sequence is TGTGCCAGCAGCCAAGATCTTCGGGAGTACAATGAGCAGTTCTTC.